This T cell receptor beta chain stems from a study of T-cell reconstitution after alpha-beta-depleted transplantation in children. Unique molecular identifiers featured in how the TCRbeta library was prepared. TCRdb reprocessed the PCR reads with MiXCR, giving one entry per CDR3 protein. The sample yields 450,000 to 600,000 distinct CDR3 sequences, less than 35% seen once. Specimen: PBMCs from the stem cell graft donor, collected from the stem cell graft. The source is a human donor who donated a stem cell graft to a child with aplastic anemia.

Here the CDR3 DNA reads TGTGCCAGCAGCCCCCTCCGAGACGGGGACTACAATGAGCAGTTCTTC. It specifies CASSPLRDGDYNEQFF. The chain uses TRBV9 and TRBJ2-1, with TRBD2 as a possible D gene (5 bases). The CDR3 runs to 16 residues. The germline V gene has CDR1 SGDLS and CDR2 YYNGEE. Trimming stripped 4 bases from V and 3 bases from J, with 17 bases between.